The 19 T cell receptor beta chains reported below all come from one sample, sequenced in a study of cytotoxic CD8 clonotypes in ibrutinib-treated CLL. Here immunoSEQ multiplex PCR was the method, and the copy in TCRdb shows in-frame clones only, minus some. The sample lists 55,000 to 80,000 clones, roughly 50% seen once, with approximately 14% in the top ten. Material: PBMCs, obtained after 12 months of ibrutinib treatment. The receptors shown here come from a human donor with chronic lymphocytic leukemia.

This chain uses TRBV6-4 with TRBJ2-3; TRBD1 agrees at 11 bases. Germline assignment: CDR1 MRHNA and CDR2 SNTAGT. Trimming took 8 bases from V and 3 from J; bases not matched to a gene: 7. This CDR3 contains 15 residues. CDR3 DNA sequence: TGTGCCAGCCTAAGGGGACAGGGGGAGACAGATACGCAGTATTTT. Residues: CASLRGQGETDTQYF.

The chain uses TRBV19 and TRBJ2-1; D unresolved. CDR3 length: 12 amino acids. V was pared by 5 bases and J by 7 bases, with 9 bases between. Germline V gives CDR1 LNHDA, CDR2 SQIVND (reference sequence). The CDR3 is CASSPRWNEQFF. DNA for the CDR3: TGTGCCAGTAGTCCGAGATGGAATGAGCAGTTCTTC.

This sequence joins TRBV9 and TRBJ1-3; D is perhaps TRBD1 (6 bases). Trimming took off 7 bases at V and 4 bases at J, with 21 bases between the two ends. There are 16 residues in the CDR3. In germline, CDR1 is SGDLS, CDR2 YYNGEE. As DNA, the CDR3 is TGTGCCAGCGGCGCTCTGTCAACAGGGTGGGGAAACACCATATATTTT. It specifies CASGALSTGWGNTIYF.

This clone was seen more than once but under ten times. The identical CDR3 is also encoded by other nucleotide sequences in the sample. The chain carries TRBV7-9 and TRBJ2-3; tentatively, D is TRBD1 (6 bases). The ends were cut back, 5 bases at V and 2 bases at J, with 11 bases in the middle. Germline V CDR1 and CDR2: SEHNR, FQNEAQ (reference sequence). The CDR3 covers 14 residues. The CDR3 spells CASSLGQNTDTQYF. CDR3 DNA: TGTGCCAGCAGCCTTGGACAGAACACAGATACGCAGTATTTT.

The chain uses TRBV5-6 and TRBJ1-4, with no clear D. The CDR3 loop spans 15 amino acids. V lost 4 bases, J lost 5 bases, and 15 bases lay in between. Germline values: CDR1 SGHDT, CDR2 YYEEEE. The CDR3 here is CASSNPGPGNEKLFF. DNA for the CDR3: TGTGCCAGCAGCAACCCGGGCCCTGGGAATGAAAAACTGTTTTTT.

This clone occurred a few times. The chain links TRBV20-1 to TRBJ2-3, with 7 positions matching TRBD1. Unmatched junction bases numbered 3, after V lost 6 bases and J lost 6 bases. The CDR3 extends over 11 amino acids. Germline CDR1 is DFQATT and CDR2 is SNEGSKA (reference sequence). The CDR3 spells CSASRGDTQYF. The DNA for the CDR3 is TGCAGTGCCAGCAGGGGGGATACGCAGTATTTT.

By share, this clone ranks as medium-sized. This chain uses TRBV18 with TRBJ1-6; D is uncertain. V was cut by 6 bases and J by 7 bases, with 13 bases left in between. The CDR3 has 14 amino acids. CDR1 is KGHSH, CDR2 LQKENI, per germline. The CDR3 protein is CASSDESNNSPLHF. In nucleotides, the CDR3 is TGTGCCAGCTCCGACGAAAGTAACAATTCACCCCTCCACTTT.

CDR3 sequence reads: CASSLPGQSTEAFF. The DNA for the CDR3 is TGTGCCAGCAGTCTTCCGGGACAGAGCACTGAAGCTTTCTTT. The genes are TRBV5-8 and TRBJ1-1; TRBD1 agrees at 7 bases. The CDR3 runs to 14 residues. Germline CDR1 SGHTS, CDR2 YDEGEE. Trimming removed 5 bases from V and 4 bases from J; junction bases left unmatched: 8.

This clone appeared many times. The rearrangement joins TRBV6-5 to TRBJ2-7, with D perhaps matching TRBD2 (7 bases). The CDR3 is 16 residues long. The germline V gene has CDR1 MNHEY and CDR2 SVGAGI. Trimming pared 0 bases from V and 6 bases from J, leaving 18 bases between. The CDR3 DNA reads TGTGCCAGCAGTTACTCGCCCCCGATGGGGGGGCCCGAGCAGTACTTC. This sequence encodes CASSYSPPMGGPEQYF.

This clone was counted at least ten times. V and J are TRBV5-1 and TRBJ2-5; D may correspond to TRBD1 or TRBD2 (6 bases each). Trimming took off 1 base at V and 0 bases at J, with 13 bases between the two ends. The length of the CDR3 is 16 residues. From germline, CDR1 is SGHRS and CDR2 YFSETQ. The CDR3, as DNA: TGCGCCAGCAGCTTGATTGGAGGGGGTCACCAAGAGACCCAGTACTTC. As protein: CASSLIGGGHQETQYF.

A remark on this clone: The junction and the germline gene differ at one end; a read error may be behind it. The rearrangement uses TRBV19 and TRBJ2-3; 9 nucleotides match TRBD2. Germline values: CDR1 LNHDA, CDR2 SQIVND (reference sequence). This CDR3 comprises 14 residues. This CDR3 reads CASSLGTSRDTQYF. In DNA, the CDR3 is TGTGCCAGTAGTTTGGGGACTAGCAGAGATACGCAGTATTTT.

Written as DNA, the CDR3 is TGTGCCAGCAGCTTAATGTCTACAAACTCACCCCTCCACTTT. It encodes CASSLMSTNSPLHF. The J gene is TRBJ1-6, the V gene TRBV7-2; D remains unclear. Germline V gene lookup returns CDR1 SGHTA and CDR2 FQGNSA. Trimming stripped 2 bases from V and 10 bases from J, with 12 bases between. The length of the CDR3 is 14 residues.

By share of the sample, this clone is medium-sized. The chain links TRBV27 to TRBJ2-3; 8 nucleotides match TRBD2. Germline CDR1 and CDR2: MNHEY and SMNVEV (reference sequence). The ends lost 1 base at V and 2 bases at J; junction bases unmatched: 5. This CDR3 has 16 amino acids. CDR3 residues: CASSLWAGGHTDTQYF. In nucleotides, the CDR3 is TGTGCCAGCAGTTTATGGGCGGGAGGTCACACAGATACGCAGTATTTT.

This clone appeared a few times. The chain carries TRBV27 and TRBJ1-1; D gene ambiguous. The germline V gene has CDR1 MNHEY and CDR2 SMNVEV (reference sequence). The CDR3 has 13 residues. The V gene lost 4 bases and the J gene lost 1 base, with 7 bases spanning the gap. This CDR3 reads CASSSNENTEAFF. For the CDR3, the DNA is TGTGCCAGCAGTTCCAACGAGAACACTGAAGCTTTCTTT.

J is TRBJ2-5 and V is TRBV19, with 10 bases matching TRBD2. V shed 1 base and J 4 bases; nucleotides not matched to a gene: 12. Per the germline V gene, CDR1 is LNHDA and CDR2 is SQIVND (reference sequence). The CDR3 extends over 18 amino acids. The CDR3 DNA reads TGTGCCAGTAGTATAGGAAGGGAAGCGGGGGGGCGGCGAGAGACCCAGTACTTC. It specifies CASSIGREAGGRRETQYF.

This rearrangement joins TRBV2 to TRBJ2-5, with TRBD2 identical over 15 bases. CDR3 length: 16 amino acids. The V gene end was trimmed by 4 bases and the J gene end by 2 bases; junction bases not matched to a gene: 2. Per germline, CDR1 SNHLY and CDR2 FYNNEI. In DNA form, the CDR3 reads TGTGCCAGCAGTGGGACTAGCGGGAGGGCACAAGAGACCCAGTACTTC. It specifies CASSGTSGRAQETQYF.

V is TRBV2 and J is TRBJ2-1; TRBD2 matches 7 bases. CDR3 length: 16 amino acids. Losses at the gene ends were 5 bases for V and 3 bases for J; bases not matched to a gene: 10. Germline CDR1 SNHLY, CDR2 FYNNEI. This chain's CDR3 is CASSRFGLGSYNEQFF. As DNA, the CDR3 is TGTGCCAGCAGTCGTTTCGGACTAGGCAGCTACAATGAGCAGTTCTTC.

Written as DNA, the CDR3 is TGTGCCAGCAGTTTACTCGCCGGGTCTCAGCCCCAGCATTTT. Amino acids: CASSLLAGSQPQHF. V usage is TRBV6-5 and J usage is TRBJ1-5, with unresolved D. Deletions cut 4 bases from V and 6 bases from J, with 13 bases between. The CDR3 contains 14 residues. Germline-derived CDR1 and CDR2 are MNHEY and SVGAGI.

This clone was recorded a few times. The rearrangement joins TRBV6-9 to TRBJ2-7; 13 nucleotides line up with TRBD2. With V trimmed by 6 bases and J by 4 bases, 27 bases remained unmatched. Germline CDR1 is MNHGY and CDR2 is SVAAGI. The CDR3 is made up of 22 amino acids. CDR3 coding DNA: TGTGCCAGCAGCTATATGACCCGGGGTGGGACTAGCGGGGCTGAGGAGTGGTACGAGCAGTACGTC. Its protein is CASSYMTRGGTSGAEEWYEQYV.